This entry features one T cell receptor beta chain sequence. This sample was taken from a study of blood T cell repertoires in COVID-19. The overall study: Some COVID-19 samples were acute and others convalescent; all came from the United States, Italy and Spain.

Assay: immunoSEQ multiplex PCR; the TCRdb copy retains only in-frame clones and omits some. The repertoire has about 200,000 clones, around nine tenths of them found once; the top ten carry 5.5% to 7.5%. V shed 5 bases, J shed 8 bases, and the junction held 5 bases outside the gene matches. The CDR3 spans 13 residues. CDR1 MNHEY and CDR2 SMNVEV come from the germline V gene (reference sequence). The sequence derives from a man between 60 and 75 years old who had recovered from COVID-19. This sequence joins TRBV27 and TRBJ2-4, with TRBD1 identical over 8 bases. Input material: peripheral blood. CDR3 in DNA: TGTGCCAGCAGTAGCGACAGGGGCCACATTCAGTACTTC. Its protein is CASSSDRGHIQYF.